The present T cell receptor (beta chain) was sequenced within a study of OX40 agonist ivuxolimab in advanced cancers. About the study: Checkpoint inhibitors had been given previously to approximately 41% of patients.

This clone was counted once. The CDR3 covers 14 residues. Germline V gene sequence: CDR1 MNHEY, CDR2 SVGAGI. V gave up 6 bases and J gave up 5 bases; unmatched junction bases: 8. Repertoires were generated with immunoSEQ multiplex PCR, while TCRdb's copy carries only in-frame clones and drops some. There are 100,000 or so clones in the sample; approximately 94% occur only once, and about 2.1% lies in the top ten. Sequencing used CD4+ or CD8+ T cells sorted from blood, obtained in a trial of the OX40 agonist ivuxolimab. The genes are TRBV6-5 and TRBJ2-5; 8 bases line up with TRBD1. The TCR comes from an adult with an advanced solid tumor such as melanoma, head and neck, liver or kidney cancer. CDR3 in amino acids: CASSIGQGGETQYF. In DNA, the CDR3 is TGTGCCAGCAGCATCGGACAGGGCGGGGAGACCCAGTACTTC.